The next 12 T cell receptor beta chains were all read from a single sample in a study of T cells in women clearing cervical HPV infection. The protocol was immunoSEQ multiplex PCR, while the TCRdb copy is restricted to in-frame clones and leaves out a portion. The listing contains more than 25,000 clones. Sequenced: blood buffy coat. All receptors come from a woman between 18 and 75 years old with a cervical HPV16 infection that either progressed to CIN3+ or cleared (not recorded which).

With regard to this clone: The read stops 3 residues short of the end of the CDR3; the missing end is completed from the germline J gene. The chain carries TRBV19 and TRBJ2-1; weak D call: TRBD1 (7 bases). Germline V lookup: CDR1 LNHDA, CDR2 SQIVND (reference sequence). Deletions cut 7 bases from V and 8 bases from J, with 18 bases between. The CDR3 sequence is 14 residues long. CDR3 protein: CASKLEGARDEQFF. CDR3 DNA (partial): TGTGCCAGTAAACTGGAGGGGGCAAGAGATGAG.

Concerning this clone itself: Read coverage stops 3 residues before the CDR3 terminus; the germline J gene supplies the remainder. The rearrangement uses TRBV5-1 and TRBJ2-7; 11 nucleotides match TRBD2. The CDR3 is made up of 15 amino acids. V was clipped by 0 bases and J by 2 bases; unmatched bases: 1. Germline CDR1 and CDR2: SGHRS and YFSETQ. The CDR3 DNA, read in part, is TGCGCCAGCAGCTTGGAACTAGCGGGGGCCTACGAG. Its protein is CASSLELAGAYE. The entire CDR3 protein is CASSLELAGAYEQYF. The entire variable domain, with the rest obtained from reference TRBV5-1 and TRBJ2-7, is as follows: KAGVTQTPRYLIKTRGQQVTLSCSPISGHRSVSWYQQTPGQGLQFLFEYFSETQRNKGNFPGRFSGRQFSNSRSEMNVSTLELGDSALYLCASSLELAGAYEQYFGPGTRLTVT.

Comment on this clone: The read terminates 3 residues ahead of where the CDR3 ends, so the germline J gene completes it. The chain combines TRBV20-1 with TRBJ1-5; 9 positions agree with TRBD1. The germline V gene encodes CDR1 DFQATT and CDR2 SNEGSKA (reference sequence). The ends lost 0 bases at V and 4 bases at J; junction bases unmatched: 10. CDR3 length: 17 residues. CDR3 bases read: TGCAGTGCTAGAGACAGAGCGACAGGGGGAAGGAATCAGCCC. Amino acid sequence: CSARDRATGGRNQP. The CDR3 in full is CSARDRATGGRNQPQHF.

Of note for this clone: The read ends 3 residues early relative to the CDR3; the germline J gene fills the gap. The chain joins TRBV2 to TRBJ1-1; 8 bases map to TRBD1. The CDR3 totals 14 residues. In germline, CDR1 is SNHLY, CDR2 FYNNEI. V was pared by 8 bases and J by 2 bases, with 7 bases of the junction left unmatched. The CDR3 DNA, read in part, is TGTGCCAGCGGACAGGGACGGGGCAACACTGAA. The encoded protein is CASGQGRGNTE. The entire CDR3 protein reads CASGQGRGNTEAFF.

Remarks on this clone: The read terminates 3 residues ahead of where the CDR3 ends, so the germline J gene completes it. The chain couples TRBV5-1 to TRBJ1-2, with 7 bases aligning to TRBD1. CDR1 and CDR2 (germline): SGHRS, YFSETQ. The V segment lost 5 bases and the J segment 3 bases; nucleotides outside the gene matches: 10. The CDR3 extends over 15 amino acids. CDR3 protein: CASREGQIFDYGYTF. The sequenced part of the CDR3 DNA is TGCGCCAGCAGGGAGGGACAGATCTTTGACTATGGC.

The covered CDR3 bases are TGTGCCAGCAGTGAGATCGGCAATGAG. It is translated as CASSEIGNE. The entire CDR3 protein is CASSEIGNEQFF. The rearrangement uses TRBV6-1 and TRBJ2-1; the D is unclear. The read terminates 3 residues ahead of where the CDR3 ends, so the germline J gene completes it. Germline CDR1 MNHNS, CDR2 SASEGT. There are 12 residues in the CDR3. V lost 3 bases to trimming and J lost 6 bases, with 6 bases between them.

A remark on this clone: The read finishes 3 residues shy of the CDR3 end, and the germline J gene is used to complete it. J is TRBJ1-6 and V is TRBV5-1; D ambiguous. Germline loops: CDR1 SGHRS, CDR2 YFSETQ. The CDR3 length is 15 residues. V shed 4 bases and J shed 6 bases, with 14 bases lying between them. The covered CDR3 bases are TGCGCCAGCAGCGCGGGCGTGCCGGGTAATTCACCC. Its protein product is CASSAGVPGNSP. From start to end, the CDR3 is CASSAGVPGNSPLHF.

Details on this clone: The sequence runs out 3 residues before the end of the CDR3; the remainder is reconstructed from the germline J gene. The chain carries TRBV5-6 and TRBJ2-2; TRBD2 aligns across 9 bases. CDR3 size: 15 residues. Trimming at V came to 2 bases and at J to 7 bases, leaving 6 bases not matched to a gene. Germline-derived CDR1 and CDR2 are SGHDT and YYEEEE. CDR3 loop: CASSLRAGGIGELFF. CDR3 DNA, as far as it was read: TGTGCCAGCAGCTTACGAGCGGGAGGAATCGGGGAG. Full variable domain (outside the CDR3, taken from reference TRBV5-6 and TRBJ2-2): DAGVTQSPTHLIKTRGQQVTLRCSPKSGHDTVSWYQQALGQGPQFIFQYYEEEERQRGNFPDRFSGHQFPNYSSELNVNALLLGDSALYLCASSLRAGGIGELFFGEGSRLTVL.

Concerning this clone itself: The sequenced fragment ends 3 residues before the CDR3 boundary, so the rest is inferred from the germline J gene. The chain links TRBV19 to TRBJ1-2; D not certain. The CDR3 sequence is 15 residues long. Germline V lookup: CDR1 LNHDA, CDR2 SQIVND (reference sequence). Partial CDR3 DNA: TGTGCCAGTAGTATTACGGCAGATAGCTCCTACGAC. Amino acid sequence: CASSITADSSYD. The entire CDR3 is CASSITADSSYDYTF. Using reference TRBV19 and TRBJ1-2 for the parts outside the CDR3, the full variable domain is DGGITQSPKYLFRKEGQNVTLSCEQNLNHDAMYWYRQDPGQGLRLIYYSQIVNDFQKGDIAEGYSVSREKKESFPLTVTSAQKNPTAFYLCASSITADSSYDYTFGSGTRLTVV.

Partial CDR3 DNA: TGTGCCATCGGCCCCGGGACAGCCAGCTCTGGGGCCAACGTC. Protein: CAIGPGTASSGANV. Given in full, the CDR3 is CAIGPGTASSGANVLTF. This chain uses TRBV10-3 with TRBJ2-6; the match to TRBD1 covers 7 bases. The CDR3 end falls 3 residues outside the read, so it is completed with the germline J gene. Per the germline V gene, CDR1 is ENHRY and CDR2 is SYGVKD. V shed 8 bases, J shed 0 bases, and the junction held 10 bases outside the gene matches. The CDR3 spans 17 residues.

Turning to this clone: The sequence runs out 3 residues before the end of the CDR3; the remainder is reconstructed from the germline J gene. The chain combines TRBV5-6 with TRBJ2-7; D is undetermined. The CDR3 is 13 residues long. V was trimmed by 4 bases and J by 3 bases, leaving 11 bases between them. Looked up from germline, CDR1 is SGHDT and CDR2 is YYEEEE. The CDR3 DNA, read in part, is TGTGCCAGCAGCACCGACACCATCTACGAG. It translates to CASSTDTIYE. The full CDR3 is CASSTDTIYEQYF.

Incomplete CDR3 DNA: TGTGCCATCAGTGAGTCGATCTCGTCAGGGGTCACTGAA. This codes for CAISESISSGVTE. The full CDR3 protein reads CAISESISSGVTEAFF. The chain carries TRBV10-3 and TRBJ1-1, with D tentatively TRBD1 (6 bases). The read is 3 residues too short to cover the CDR3 end, so that end is filled in from the germline J gene. In germline, CDR1 is ENHRY, CDR2 SYGVKD. CDR3 length equals 16 residues. Trimming shortened V by 0 bases and J by 4 bases, and 15 bases separated the two germline ends.